This record concerns one TCR beta chain sequence. The data derive from a study of blood T cell repertoires in COVID-19. Original analysis: Amplification with reference gene primers provided the estimates of nucleated cell counts. Method: immunoSEQ multiplex PCR; TCRdb's copy keeps in-frame clones and lacks some. The DNA gave D and trimming, while V, J and clone size come from that table. The sample shows 350,000 to 450,000 clones, about 85% of them seen only once. The receptor's source is a woman aged 18-29 years with acute or convalescent COVID-19. The sample taken for sequencing was peripheral blood.

This CDR3 reads CASFPTGLWANVLTF. As DNA, the CDR3 is TGTGCCAGCTTTCCGACTGGACTCTGGGCCAACGTCCTGACTTTC. This rearrangement joins TRBV5-8 to TRBJ2-6; D may be TRBD2 (5 bases). The CDR3 contains 15 residues. Trimming removed 7 bases from V and 5 bases from J, with 16 bases in between. From germline, CDR1 is SGHTS and CDR2 YDEGEE.